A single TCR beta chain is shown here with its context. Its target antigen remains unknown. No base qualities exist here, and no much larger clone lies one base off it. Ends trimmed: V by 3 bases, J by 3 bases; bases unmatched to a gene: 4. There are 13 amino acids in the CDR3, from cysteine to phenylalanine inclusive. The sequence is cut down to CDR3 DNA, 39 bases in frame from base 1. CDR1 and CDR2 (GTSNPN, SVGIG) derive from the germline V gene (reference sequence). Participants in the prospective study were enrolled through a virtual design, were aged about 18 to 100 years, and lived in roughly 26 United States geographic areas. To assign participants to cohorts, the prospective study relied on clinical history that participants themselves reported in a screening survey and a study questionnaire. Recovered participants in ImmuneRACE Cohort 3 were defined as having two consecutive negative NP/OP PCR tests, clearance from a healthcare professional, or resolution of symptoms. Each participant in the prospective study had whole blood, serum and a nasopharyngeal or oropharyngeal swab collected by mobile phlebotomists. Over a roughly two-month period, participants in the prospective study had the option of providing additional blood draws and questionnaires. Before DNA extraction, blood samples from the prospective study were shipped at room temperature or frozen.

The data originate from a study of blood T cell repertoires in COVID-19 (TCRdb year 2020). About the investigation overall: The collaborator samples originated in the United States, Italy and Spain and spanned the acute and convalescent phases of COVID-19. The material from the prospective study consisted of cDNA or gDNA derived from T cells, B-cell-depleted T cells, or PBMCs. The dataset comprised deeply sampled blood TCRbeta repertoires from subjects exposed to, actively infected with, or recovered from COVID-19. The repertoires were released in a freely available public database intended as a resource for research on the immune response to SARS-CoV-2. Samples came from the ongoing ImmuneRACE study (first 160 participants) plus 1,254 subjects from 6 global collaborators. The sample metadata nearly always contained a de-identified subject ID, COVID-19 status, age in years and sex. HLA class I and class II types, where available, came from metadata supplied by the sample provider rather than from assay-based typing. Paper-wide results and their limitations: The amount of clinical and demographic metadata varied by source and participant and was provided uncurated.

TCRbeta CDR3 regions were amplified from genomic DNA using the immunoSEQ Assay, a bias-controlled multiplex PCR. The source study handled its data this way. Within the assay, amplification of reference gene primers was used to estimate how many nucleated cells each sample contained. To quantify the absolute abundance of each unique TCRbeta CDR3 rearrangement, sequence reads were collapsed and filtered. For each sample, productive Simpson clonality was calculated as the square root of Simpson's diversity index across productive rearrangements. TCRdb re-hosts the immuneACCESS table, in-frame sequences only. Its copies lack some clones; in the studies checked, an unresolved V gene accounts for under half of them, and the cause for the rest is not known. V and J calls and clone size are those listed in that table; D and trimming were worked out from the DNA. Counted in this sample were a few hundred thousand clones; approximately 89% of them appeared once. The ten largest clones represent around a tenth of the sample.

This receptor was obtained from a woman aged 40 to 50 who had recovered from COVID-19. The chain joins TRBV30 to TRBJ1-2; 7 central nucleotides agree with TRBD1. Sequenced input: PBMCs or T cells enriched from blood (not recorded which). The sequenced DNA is TGTGCCTGGAGCGTTACAGGGGACTATGGCTACACCTTC. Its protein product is CAWSVTGDYGYTF.